This T cell receptor beta chain was captured by sequencing in a study of cytomegalovirus exposure and HLA in healthy donors. General study findings and limits: What was likely a sequencing artifact was a cluster of highly shared sequence variants.

CDR3 length equals 16 residues. Germline lookup yields CDR1 SGHAT and CDR2 FQNNGV. The germline V and J ends were trimmed by 4 bases and 3 bases, with 16 bases remaining between them. It was with 60 Vbeta and 13 Jbeta primers that the PCR ran. Only in-frame clones appear in the TCRdb table, and some are missing; sequencing was by immunoSEQ multiplex PCR. The sample gives about 62,000 clones, under 80% of which show up once; under 7% is in the top ten. This clone has only a few counts. The antigen remains unidentified. This rearrangement joins TRBV11-2 to TRBJ1-3, with D perhaps matching TRBD1 (6 bases). Sequencing was performed on PBMCs. The TCR sequence derives from a woman between 25 and 40 years old in good health and CMV-seronegative. The CDR3 spells CASSSRAGALGNTIYF. The DNA for the CDR3 is TGTGCCAGCAGCTCCCGAGCAGGGGCGCTTGGAAACACCATATATTTT.